The source of this T cell receptor beta chain is a study of blood T cells in healthy people across ages. The CDR3 sequence is 15 residues long. With V trimmed by 3 bases and J by 13 bases, 13 bases remained unmatched. Germline V lookup: CDR1 SGHRS, CDR2 YFSETQ. Alongside a J-beta primer mix, a sample-barcoded 5' primer served in a second PCR lasting roughly 6 to 12 cycles. From the 5' RACE reads, TCRdb called clonotypes with MiXCR, one entry per CDR3 protein. Here the sample spans more than 1 million distinct CDR3 sequences, 45% being singletons. This TCR derives from a woman aged 55 to 70 in good health. The sequenced sample was blood. This chain connects TRBV5-1 to TRBJ2-1; 10 nucleotides line up with TRBD1. Here the CDR3 reads CASSSGTGVFETQFF. In DNA form, the CDR3 reads TGCGCCAGCAGCTCCGGGACAGGGGTTTTTGAGACCCAGTTCTTC.